The rows below give T cell receptor beta chains drawn from one sample of a study of T-cell memory formation after mild COVID-19. TCRdb re-derived calls from the 5' RACE reads in MiXCR, one entry per CDR3 protein. Seen here are about 55,000 distinct CDR3 sequences, more than 8% observed once, and the top ten hold less than 1.5%. The sample comprised PBMCs or a T cell subset sorted from them (not recorded which). The receptors stem from a young man who had mild COVID-19 (a few samples of this study predate the infection). Cell type and time point are not known. Both conserved end residues are part of each CDR3. Each record gives: CDR3 protein, J gene, D gene, V gene, clone size. D genes are given only for firm matches. Clone size appears in some rows only: once, few, many, or a class for an expanded clone.

CASSYSRDRRETQYF | TRBJ2-5 | TRBD1 | TRBV6-2/TRBV6-3 | once
CASSLAAGGSTTDTQYF | TRBJ2-3 | . | TRBV13 | .
CASYNRAGTGELFF | TRBJ2-2 | . | TRBV2 | .
CASSLYGTGGNEQFF | TRBJ2-1 | TRBD1 | TRBV5-6 | .
CASIPGRLENQPQHF | TRBJ1-5 | . | TRBV9 | few
CASSPPHDF | TRBJ2-1 | . | TRBV7-9 | .
CASSLGTARNIQYF | TRBJ2-4 | TRBD1 | TRBV7-9 | few
CASSPGLAVTQETQYF | TRBJ2-5 | TRBD2 | TRBV5-1 | few
CASSGSGALETQYF | TRBJ2-5 | . | TRBV2 | few
CASSSPGQDHNEQFF | TRBJ2-1 | TRBD1 | TRBV7-3 | many
CASSRWLCIGETQYF | TRBJ2-5 | . | TRBV6-9 | .
CAWSLEFAEAFF | TRBJ1-1 | . | TRBV30 | .
CASSQELPRQEEGPYEQYF | TRBJ2-7 | . | TRBV3-2 | once
CASSVRDSHSGANVLTF | TRBJ2-6 | TRBD1 | TRBV5-6 | few
CASNGLAGATETQYF | TRBJ2-5 | TRBD2 | TRBV5-1 | .
CSANPSGTDTQYF | TRBJ2-3 | . | TRBV20-1 | many
CASRPGHNQETQYF | TRBJ2-5 | . | TRBV12-3/TRBV12-4 | .
CASSQDRADANTGELFF | TRBJ2-2 | . | TRBV4-3 | many
CASSSTSGGEGTQYF | TRBJ2-3 | TRBD2 | TRBV5-1 | .
CASSLVPQETQYF | TRBJ2-5 | . | TRBV7-6 | .
CASSVNPNLGYTF | TRBJ1-2 | . | TRBV2 | .
CASSPGQGALSGANVLTF | TRBJ2-6 | TRBD1 | TRBV5-5 | few
CASSLALAGAGTDTQYF | TRBJ2-3 | TRBD2 | TRBV7-2 | .
CASTGGTETQYF | TRBJ2-5 | TRBD1 | TRBV10-2 | many
CASSYGTPDYYEQYF | TRBJ2-7 | . | TRBV6-2/TRBV6-3 | few
CASSYNGGLETQYF | TRBJ2-5 | . | TRBV6-2/TRBV6-3 | .
CASSLGQGQYNEQFF | TRBJ2-1 | TRBD1 | TRBV18 | .
CAWSRGLEETQYF | TRBJ2-5 | . | TRBV30 | many
CASSPGQNNYGYTF | TRBJ1-2 | TRBD1 | TRBV7-9 | few
CASSYSAADTQYF | TRBJ2-3 | . | TRBV7-6 | many
CASSQVSRVNTEAFF | TRBJ1-1 | . | TRBV3-1 | few
CASSGVGGNQPQHF | TRBJ1-5 | . | TRBV11-2 | .
CASSPPPGGLKRGYTF | TRBJ1-2 | . | TRBV6-5 | .
CATGDPRSQYF | TRBJ2-3 | . | TRBV24-1 | .
CASSARTGSTDTQYF | TRBJ2-3 | TRBD1 | TRBV7-9 | .
CASSFSGIYNEKLFF | TRBJ1-4 | . | TRBV19 | once
CASSEVWQGNGYTF | TRBJ1-2 | . | TRBV6-1 | .
CASSGDPSGANVLTF | TRBJ2-6 | . | TRBV2 | .
CASSPMGLETQYF | TRBJ2-5 | . | TRBV6-5 | many
CSARDSILGAGTEAFF | TRBJ1-1 | . | TRBV20-1 | few
CATSREGRINSPLHF | TRBJ1-6 | . | TRBV15 | .
CASSPGTSRYNEQFF | TRBJ2-1 | TRBD2 | TRBV2 | many
CATSREEWADTQCF | TRBJ2-3 | . | TRBV15 | .
CSAKTRGADTQYF | TRBJ2-3 | . | TRBV20-1 | few
CSAPGLAGLLETQYF | TRBJ2-5 | TRBD2 | TRBV20-1 | few
CATLRTQGTEAFF | TRBJ1-1 | . | TRBV12-3/TRBV12-4 | .
CAWSATRETQYF | TRBJ2-5 | . | TRBV30 | .
CASTREGAEAFF | TRBJ1-1 | . | TRBV12-3/TRBV12-4 | many
CSGRYPDGNEKLFF | TRBJ1-4 | . | TRBV20-1 | .
CASSAQVHYGYTF | TRBJ1-2 | . | TRBV6-2/TRBV6-3 | .
CASSQEIRNSPLHF | TRBJ1-6 | . | TRBV4-3 | medium-sized